The 32 T cell receptor beta chains presented below share a single source sample, sequenced in a study of blood T cell repertoires in COVID-19. Method: immunoSEQ multiplex PCR; TCRdb's copy keeps in-frame clones and lacks some. The profile shows approximately 42,000 clones, around 82% of them singletons. The sample comprised peripheral blood. The receptors stem from a man older than 75 with acute or convalescent COVID-19.

This rearrangement joins TRBV18 to TRBJ2-5; D gene unclear. V lost 5 bases, J lost 7 bases, and 5 bases lay in between. The length of the CDR3 is 10 residues. Germline CDR1 KGHSH, CDR2 LQKENI. CDR3 residues: CASSSGTQYF. CDR3 bases: TGTGCCAGCTCATCAGGGACCCAGTACTTC.

CDR3 sequence: CASSRGQIRFSGNTIYF. The CDR3 nucleotides read TGTGCCAGCAGCCGAGGACAGATCCGATTCTCTGGAAACACCATATATTTT. This chain uses TRBV11-2 with TRBJ1-3, with a tentative D call TRBD1 (6 bases). Looked up from germline, CDR1 is SGHAT and CDR2 is FQNNGV. The CDR3 has 17 amino acids. The V and J ends lost 5 bases and 0 bases respectively, with 17 bases between them.

V is TRBV6-6 and J is TRBJ1-4, with 9 bases matching TRBD1. Trimming at V came to 7 bases and at J to 5 bases, leaving 11 bases not matched to a gene. Germline V gene lookup returns CDR1 MNHNY and CDR2 SVGAGI (reference sequence). This CDR3 is 16 amino acids long. CDR3: CASTTAVGTGNEKLFF. The CDR3 DNA follows: TGTGCCAGCACTACCGCGGTCGGGACAGGGAATGAAAAACTGTTTTTT.

The V gene is TRBV4-1, the J gene TRBJ2-7, with 9 bases matching TRBD1. Germline trimming cut 5 bases from V and 3 bases from J; bases unmatched to any gene: 17. This CDR3 is 18 amino acids long. Germline V gene lookup returns CDR1 MGHRA and CDR2 YSYEKL. CDR3 residues: CASSKGVPRTGVHYEQYF. DNA for the CDR3: TGCGCCAGCAGCAAAGGAGTCCCGAGGACAGGGGTTCACTACGAGCAGTACTTC.

This clone appeared a few times. The J gene is TRBJ2-3, the V gene TRBV5-4; 8 bases are a match to TRBD2. The V gene end was trimmed by 4 bases and the J gene end by 9 bases; junction bases not matched to a gene: 13. The germline V gene encodes CDR1 SGHNT and CDR2 YYREEE (reference sequence). The CDR3 length is 15 residues. As DNA, the CDR3 is TGTGCCAGCAGCCCCAAAGCGGGAGAGGTCGAAACGCAGTATTTT. The encoded protein is CASSPKAGEVETQYF. The entire variable domain, with the rest obtained from reference TRBV5-4 and TRBJ2-3, is as follows: ETGVTQSPTHLIKTRGQQVTLRCSSQSGHNTVSWYQQALGQGPQFIFQYYREEENGRGNFPPRFSGLQFPNYSSELNVNALELDDSALYLCASSPKAGEVETQYFGPGTRLTVL.

The chain couples TRBV18 to TRBJ2-7, with 9 bases fitting TRBD1. V was clipped by 3 bases and J by 7 bases; unmatched bases: 10. This CDR3 contains 15 residues. The germline V gene has CDR1 KGHSH and CDR2 LQKENI. The CDR3 loop is CASSPYRDRVDEQYF. CDR3 DNA sequence: TGTGCCAGCTCACCCTACCGGGACAGGGTAGATGAGCAGTACTTC. Full variable domain (missing parts from reference TRBV18 and TRBJ2-7): NAGVMQNPRHLVRRRGQEARLRCSPMKGHSHVYWYRQLPEEGLKFMVYLQKENIIDESGMPKERFSAEFPKEGPSILRIQQVVRGDSAAYFCASSPYRDRVDEQYFGPGTRLTVT.

The V and J genes are TRBV5-1 and TRBJ2-3; 9 positions agree with TRBD2. V lost 4 bases, J lost 0 bases, and 12 bases stayed unmatched. The CDR3 covers 18 residues. Looked up from germline, CDR1 is SGHRS and CDR2 is YFSETQ. DNA of the CDR3: TGCGCCAGCAGCCGAGGGCCTAGCGGGGACTCTAGCACAGATACGCAGTATTTT. Amino acids: CASSRGPSGDSSTDTQYF.

V and J are TRBV9 and TRBJ2-1; TRBD2 matches 9 bases. This CDR3 comprises 14 residues. Germline CDR1 is SGDLS and CDR2 is YYNGEE. V shed 4 bases, J shed 6 bases, and the junction held 5 bases outside the gene matches. CDR3: CASSISGSGNEQFF. Here the CDR3 DNA reads TGTGCCAGCAGCATTAGCGGGAGTGGCAATGAGCAGTTCTTC.

V gene TRBV4-2 combines with J gene TRBJ2-1; D remains ambiguous. Trimming removed 1 base from V and 10 bases from J, with 11 bases in between. Germline values: CDR1 LGHNA, CDR2 YNFKEQ. This CDR3 contains 13 residues. The CDR3 DNA reads TGTGCCAGCAGCCAAGGAGAGGCCATGGAGCAGTTCTTC. This codes for CASSQGEAMEQFF.

This chain connects TRBV5-1 to TRBJ2-2; 10 bases are a match to TRBD2. The CDR3 is made up of 16 amino acids. The ends lost 2 bases at V and 3 bases at J; junction bases unmatched: 4. From germline, CDR1 is SGHRS and CDR2 YFSETQ. CDR3 in DNA: TGCGCCAGCAGCTTTAGCGGGAGGCCCCACACCGGGGAGCTGTTTTTT. It is translated as CASSFSGRPHTGELFF.

The CDR3 spells CASSLAGGRNTQYF. CDR3 in DNA: TGTGCCAGCAGCTTAGCGGGGGGGCGAAATACGCAGTATTTT. The V and J genes are TRBV7-3 and TRBJ2-3; TRBD2 aligns across 9 bases. The CDR3 is 14 residues long. Germline values: CDR1 SGHTA, CDR2 FQGTGA. V gave up 2 bases and J gave up 7 bases; unmatched junction bases: 4.

V usage is TRBV5-1 and J usage is TRBJ1-6; the D is unclear. Germline loops: CDR1 SGHRS, CDR2 YFSETQ. Deletions cut 5 bases from V and 8 bases from J, with 14 bases between. The CDR3 runs 14 residues. CDR3 in DNA: TGCGCCAGCAGAAGATCCTTCGTAGATTCACCCCTCCACTTT. Protein sequence: CASRRSFVDSPLHF.

The chain uses TRBV27 and TRBJ2-7; the D gene is possibly TRBD2 (8 bases). This CDR3 is built from 18 residues. Germline values: CDR1 MNHEY, CDR2 SMNVEV (reference sequence). V dropped 3 bases and J dropped 2 bases, with 23 bases sitting between them. CDR3 protein: CASSFQKGAGRGPYEQYF. The DNA for the CDR3 is TGTGCCAGCAGTTTTCAGAAGGGGGCCGGGAGGGGTCCCTACGAGCAGTACTTC.

V is TRBV28 and J is TRBJ1-1; perhaps TRBD1 as D (6 bases). CDR1 is MDHEN and CDR2 is SYDVKM in the germline V gene. The CDR3 sequence is 16 residues long. Trimming left V 4 bases short and J 0 bases short, with 15 bases between. CDR3 bases: TGTGCCAGCAGTTACGGAGGACAGAGCATGAACACTGAAGCTTTCTTT. The encoded protein is CASSYGGQSMNTEAFF.

V is TRBV7-2 and J is TRBJ1-1; D gene ambiguous. Germline CDR1 and CDR2: SGHTA and FQGNSA. This CDR3 spans 11 amino acids. The germline V and J ends were trimmed by 3 bases and 11 bases, with 10 bases remaining between them. In nucleotides, the CDR3 is TGTGCCAGCAGCTTTCAGCGTACGGCTTTCTTT. Translating gives CASSFQRTAFF.

This chain links TRBV2 with TRBJ2-3, with D possibly matching TRBD2 (6 bases). Germline loops: CDR1 SNHLY, CDR2 FYNNEI. The CDR3 runs 15 residues. The ends were cut back, 3 bases at V and 2 bases at J, with 12 bases in the middle. CDR3 in DNA: TGTGCCAGCAGTGACGGGGGTACTAACACAGATACGCAGTATTTT. Encoded protein: CASSDGGTNTDTQYF.

This clone showed up just a few times. The chain joins TRBV15 to TRBJ2-2, with 8 nucleotides matching TRBD1. The germline gives CDR1 LNHNV, CDR2 YYDKDF (reference sequence). V shed 4 bases and J 3 bases; nucleotides not matched to a gene: 7. CDR3 length: 16 amino acids. Written as DNA, the CDR3 is TGTGCCACCAGCATACCGACAGGGGTTGACACCGGGGAGCTGTTTTTT. Amino acid sequence: CATSIPTGVDTGELFF.

DNA for the CDR3: TGTGCCAGCAGTTTAAGGGGGACAGGGGACGCTTTCTTT. It yields the protein CASSLRGTGDAFF. V and J are TRBV12-3 or TRBV12-4 and TRBJ1-1, with TRBD1 matching over 10 bases. Losses at the gene ends were 2 bases for V and 11 bases for J; bases not matched to a gene: 5. There are 13 residues in the CDR3.

The CDR3 sequence is CASSLWTGRADTQYF. CDR3 DNA sequence: TGCGCCAGCAGCCTCTGGACAGGGAGGGCAGATACGCAGTATTTT. The V gene is TRBV5-1, the J gene TRBJ2-3; D might be TRBD1 (8 bases). This CDR3 has 15 amino acids. V was cut by 4 bases and J by 4 bases, with 16 bases left in between. Germline CDR1 SGHRS, CDR2 YFSETQ. The full variable domain, rest sourced from reference TRBV5-1 and TRBJ2-3, is KAGVTQTPRYLIKTRGQQVTLSCSPISGHRSVSWYQQTPGQGLQFLFEYFSETQRNKGNFPGRFSGRQFSNSRSEMNVSTLELGDSALYLCASSLWTGRADTQYFGPGTRLTVL.

The chain uses TRBV19 and TRBJ2-3, with TRBD1 matching over 7 bases. The CDR3 runs to 15 residues. Per germline, CDR1 LNHDA and CDR2 SQIVND (reference sequence). Unmatched junction bases numbered 3, after V lost 1 base and J lost 2 bases. Here the CDR3 reads CASSIGGTATDTQYF. The CDR3 DNA reads TGTGCCAGTAGTATAGGGGGGACAGCCACAGATACGCAGTATTTT.

This rearrangement joins TRBV7-9 to TRBJ2-5; 10 nucleotides line up with TRBD2. CDR1 and CDR2 (germline): SEHNR, FQNEAQ (reference sequence). Trimming at V came to 4 bases and at J to 5 bases, leaving 13 bases not matched to a gene. The CDR3 is 17 residues long. The CDR3, as DNA: TGTGCCAGCAGCTCTGGACTAGCGGTCCAGGCGGGGGAGACCCAGTACTTC. This sequence encodes CASSSGLAVQAGETQYF.

The chain uses TRBV4-2 and TRBJ1-4, with 8 nucleotides matching TRBD1. In germline, CDR1 is LGHNA, CDR2 YNFKEQ. This CDR3 spans 15 amino acids. The junction had 9 bases not matched to a gene; V was cut back by 4 bases and J by 8 bases. CDR3 amino acids: CASSRPGGAGEKLFF. DNA of the CDR3: TGTGCCAGCAGCCGACCAGGGGGCGCGGGGGAAAAACTGTTTTTT.

This chain connects TRBV24-1 to TRBJ2-1, with 12 bases aligning to TRBD1. V shed 4 bases, J shed 7 bases, and the junction held 7 bases outside the gene matches. CDR3 size: 16 residues. Germline lookup yields CDR1 KGHDR and CDR2 SFDVKD. The CDR3 DNA is TGTGCCACCAGTGACACCGGGACAGGGGGCTGGAATGAGCAGTTCTTC. This sequence encodes CATSDTGTGGWNEQFF.

V gene TRBV2 combines with J gene TRBJ2-2, with TRBD2 matching 9 bases. Germline lookup yields CDR1 SNHLY and CDR2 FYNNEI. V gave up 7 bases and J gave up 6 bases; unmatched junction bases: 9. The CDR3 has 15 residues. The CDR3 DNA reads TGTGCCAGCATGCGGGGGGGCCTCGGCTCCGGGGAGCTGTTTTTT. It codes for CASMRGGLGSGELFF.

V and J are TRBV5-6 and TRBJ1-2; D not resolved. Germline V gene lookup returns CDR1 SGHDT and CDR2 YYEEEE. The CDR3 runs to 12 residues. Trimming cost V 0 bases and J 4 bases, with 4 bases left between them. CDR3 sequence (DNA): TGTGCCAGCAGCTTGGCCCTCTATGGCTACACCTTC. Translation gives CASSLALYGYTF. The whole variable domain, filled in from reference TRBV5-6 and TRBJ1-2, reads DAGVTQSPTHLIKTRGQQVTLRCSPKSGHDTVSWYQQALGQGPQFIFQYYEEEERQRGNFPDRFSGHQFPNYSSELNVNALLLGDSALYLCASSLALYGYTFGSGTRLTVV.

The chain carries TRBV5-1 and TRBJ2-2; D might be TRBD1 (5 bases). Germline CDR1 is SGHRS and CDR2 is YFSETQ. V lost 0 bases and J lost 6, with 9 bases in between. This CDR3 comprises 14 residues. CDR3 loop: CASSLDRKAGELFF. As DNA, the CDR3 is TGCGCCAGCAGCTTGGACAGGAAGGCCGGGGAGCTGTTTTTT.

The chain carries TRBV29-1 and TRBJ2-5; TRBD1 aligns across 9 bases. The V gene end was trimmed by 6 bases and the J gene end by 6 bases; junction bases not matched to a gene: 11. Per germline, CDR1 SQVTM and CDR2 ANQGSEA. The CDR3 spans 14 residues. In DNA, the CDR3 is TGCAGCGTCGATACAGGGGGCTCGGGGAAGACCCAGTACTTC. Amino acid sequence: CSVDTGGSGKTQYF.

There are a few counts of this clone. The chain joins TRBV3-1 (or the pseudogene TRBV3-2) to TRBJ1-2, with 8 bases identical to TRBD1. CDR1 LGHDT and CDR2 YNNKEL come from the germline V gene (reference sequence). V lost 0 bases to trimming and J lost 8 bases; unmatched junction nucleotides: 14. CDR3 size: 17 residues. DNA of the CDR3: TGTGCCAGCAGCCAAGATCTAGGACAGGGCCTAATGAGAGGCTACACCTTC. Translation: CASSQDLGQGLMRGYTF.

The gene calls are TRBV7-9 and TRBJ1-2; 8 bases align to TRBD1. The junction had 2 bases not matched to a gene; V was cut back by 7 bases and J by 4 bases. Germline CDR1 is SEHNR and CDR2 is FQNEAQ (reference sequence). This CDR3 contains 12 residues. CDR3 loop: CASKDRVYGYTF. DNA of the CDR3: TGTGCCAGCAAGGACAGGGTCTATGGCTACACCTTC.

V and J are TRBV4-1 and TRBJ2-1; 7 bases match TRBD2. CDR1 is MGHRA, CDR2 YSYEKL, per germline. The CDR3 loop spans 17 amino acids. V lost 1 base to trimming and J lost 7 bases; unmatched junction nucleotides: 13. The chain's CDR3 is CASSQVSPIGGGNEQFF. The CDR3 DNA follows: TGCGCCAGCAGCCAAGTTTCACCGATTGGGGGGGGGAATGAGCAGTTCTTC.

This rearrangement joins TRBV6-4 to TRBJ1-1; D is perhaps TRBD1 (6 bases). Germline loops: CDR1 MRHNA, CDR2 SNTAGT. This CDR3 has 13 amino acids. V lost 6 bases and J lost 0, with 8 bases in between. The CDR3 nucleotides are TGTGCCAGCAGGGACAGCATGAACACTGAAGCTTTCTTT. Translation: CASRDSMNTEAFF.

This chain links TRBV9 with TRBJ2-7, with TRBD2 matching 14 bases. Unmatched junction bases numbered 5, after V lost 7 bases and J lost 5 bases. The germline CDR1 and CDR2 sequences are SGDLS and YYNGEE. The CDR3 loop spans 14 amino acids. CDR3 residues: CASGRTSGGNEQYF. Here the CDR3 DNA reads TGTGCCAGCGGACGGACTAGCGGGGGGAACGAGCAGTACTTC.